The 27 T cell receptor beta chains below were found in one sample sequenced in a study of cytomegalovirus exposure and HLA in healthy donors. Amplification used 60 Vbeta primers and 13 Jbeta primers. Data came from immunoSEQ multiplex PCR; TCRdb stores just in-frame clones and leaves some out. The sample records approximately 170,000 clones, approximately 75% being singletons. The material sequenced was PBMCs. These receptors originate from a man in his thirties or forties in good health and CMV-seropositive.

J is TRBJ1-3 and V is TRBV5-5; D unresolved. The CDR3 loop spans 15 amino acids. V was clipped by 6 bases and J by 0 bases, with 13 bases between them. Germline V gene lookup returns CDR1 SGHKS and CDR2 YYEKEE (reference sequence). This CDR3 reads CASTHSGISGNTIYF. The CDR3 nucleotides are TGTGCCAGCACCCACTCGGGGATCTCTGGAAACACCATATATTTT.

This chain connects TRBV29-1 to TRBJ2-1; 7 positions agree with TRBD2. J lost 7 bases, V lost 7 bases, and 13 bases had no gene match. The CDR3 spans 14 residues. CDR1 is SQVTM and CDR2 is ANQGSEA in the germline V gene. The CDR3 bases are TGCAGCGCTCGGGCGGGAGCCACCATGAATGAGCAGTTCTTC. Protein sequence: CSARAGATMNEQFF.

The chain carries TRBV9 and TRBJ2-1; the match to TRBD2 covers 9 bases. J gave up 6 bases and V 0 bases, and 1 base lay outside the gene matches. This CDR3 spans 14 amino acids. Per the germline V gene, CDR1 is SGDLS and CDR2 is YYNGEE. The CDR3 region has the DNA TGTGCCAGCAGCGTAGTAGCGGGGGCCAATGAGCAGTTCTTC. Its protein is CASSVVAGANEQFF.

This clone was found once. The gene calls are TRBV15 and TRBJ2-2; 8 nucleotides line up with TRBD1. After removal of 1 base from V and 5 bases from J, the junction contained 6 bases not matched to a gene. Germline V gene sequence: CDR1 LNHNV, CDR2 YYDKDF (reference sequence). The CDR3 extends over 16 amino acids. The CDR3, as DNA: TGTGCCACCAGCAGAGCAGGGGGCGCATATACCGGGGAGCTGTTTTTT. This sequence encodes CATSRAGGAYTGELFF.

This clone was counted a few times. V gene TRBV13 combines with J gene TRBJ2-5; D is possibly TRBD1 (6 bases). The end of the DNA fits TRBJ2-7 better, so the J call may be wrong. Germline lookup yields CDR1 PRHDT and CDR2 FYEKMQ (reference sequence). This CDR3 has 14 residues. The CDR3: CASSSSDSSYEQYF. CDR3 coding DNA: TGTGCCAGCAGCTCCTCGGACAGTAGCTACGAGCAGTACTTC.

The chain has TRBV6-5 and TRBJ1-5; TRBD1 might be the D (6 bases). Trimming cost V 6 bases and J 2 bases, with 14 bases left between them. CDR3 length: 15 residues. The germline V gene has CDR1 MNHEY and CDR2 SVGAGI. CDR3 region: CASSREGVGNQPQHF. The CDR3 DNA reads TGTGCCAGCAGCCGTGAGGGGGTAGGCAATCAGCCCCAGCATTTT.

This chain's CDR3 is CASSQEETQYF. The CDR3 DNA is TGCGCCAGCAGCCAGGAGGAGACCCAGTACTTC. The genes are TRBV4-1 and TRBJ2-5; D unclear. There are 11 residues in the CDR3. Trimming pared 3 bases from V and 5 bases from J, leaving 4 bases between. Germline loops: CDR1 MGHRA, CDR2 YSYEKL.

Points on this clone: Mismatch with germline at one junction end may stem from a read error. The chain combines TRBV7-7 with TRBJ2-5; D may be TRBD1 (5 bases). The end of the DNA fits TRBJ2-7 better, so the J call may be wrong. From germline, CDR1 is SSHAT and CDR2 FNYEAQ (reference sequence). CDR3 length: 16 amino acids. CDR3 region: CASSLGPGIESYEQYF. The CDR3 nucleotides read TGTGCTAGCAGCTTAGGTCCAGGGATAGAGTCCTACGAGCAGTACTTC.

CDR3 sequence (DNA): TGTGCCACCAGCAGAGATAGGGGGCGAACCCAAGAGACCCAGTACTTC. Translation gives CATSRDRGRTQETQYF. The chain uses TRBV15 and TRBJ2-5, with TRBD1 matching 7 bases. The trim removed 0 bases at V and 1 base at J, leaving 5 bases unmatched. Germline CDR1 is LNHNV and CDR2 is YYDKDF (reference sequence). The CDR3 totals 16 residues. Together with reference TRBV15 and TRBJ2-5, the CDR3 gives the full variable domain: DAMVIQNPRYQVTQFGKPVTLSCSQTLNHNVMYWYQQKSSQAPKLLFHYYDKDFNNEADTPDNFQSRRPNTSFCFLDIRSPGLGDTAMYLCATSRDRGRTQETQYFGPGTRLLVL.

The rearrangement joins TRBV19 to TRBJ2-7; 8 bases agree with TRBD1. Germline-derived CDR1 and CDR2 are LNHDA and SQIVND (reference sequence). The CDR3 runs 14 residues. Trimming took 7 bases from V and 4 from J; bases not matched to a gene: 9. The CDR3 here is CASTPRGRGYEQYF. The CDR3 DNA follows: TGTGCCAGTACTCCCAGGGGGCGCGGTTACGAGCAGTACTTC.

J is TRBJ2-3 and V is TRBV4-2; the match to TRBD2 covers 8 bases. The CDR3 has 15 amino acids. Germline lookup yields CDR1 LGHNA and CDR2 YNFKEQ. V lost 6 bases, J lost 4 bases, and 9 bases stayed unmatched. The CDR3 reads CASSSQAGESDTQYF. The DNA of the CDR3 is TGTGCCAGCAGTTCCCAAGCGGGAGAATCAGATACGCAGTATTTT.

V is TRBV4-3 and J is TRBJ1-5, with no clear D. This CDR3 comprises 13 residues. Between the trimmed V and J ends, which lost 0 bases and 4 bases, there was a span of 4 bases. The germline V gene has CDR1 LGHNA and CDR2 YSLEER. CDR3 sequence (DNA): TGCGCCAGCAGCCAAGACCAGAATCAGCCCCAGCATTTT. Translating gives CASSQDQNQPQHF.

V usage is TRBV28 and J usage is TRBJ2-2, with a possible D match to TRBD2 (5 bases). CDR3 length: 14 residues. From germline, CDR1 is MDHEN and CDR2 SYDVKM. The V gene lost 5 bases and the J gene lost 5 bases, with 12 bases spanning the gap. CDR3 region: CASSDAGKTGELFF. DNA of the CDR3: TGTGCCAGCAGTGACGCCGGGAAGACCGGGGAGCTGTTTTTT.

This clone was seen a handful of times. The V call is TRBV7-6, the J call TRBJ2-3; TRBD1 matches 9 bases. V was clipped by 1 base and J by 2 bases; unmatched bases: 13. There are 19 residues in the CDR3. Per the germline V gene, CDR1 is SGHVS and CDR2 is FNYEAQ. For the CDR3, the DNA is TGTGCCAGCAGCTTAGGGATTATAGGGACAGGGCATCCCACAGATACGCAGTATTTT. The encoded protein is CASSLGIIGTGHPTDTQYF.

The chain is built from TRBV4-2 and TRBJ2-7, with D possibly TRBD2 on 7 matching bases. This CDR3 has 11 residues. From germline, CDR1 is LGHNA and CDR2 YNFKEQ. Trimming pared 8 bases from V and 5 bases from J, leaving 10 bases between. Here the CDR3 reads CASGGADEQYF. The CDR3 DNA is TGTGCCAGCGGGGGGGCGGACGAGCAGTACTTC.

The chain carries TRBV7-3 and TRBJ2-1, with TRBD2 matching over 9 bases. From germline, CDR1 is SGHTA and CDR2 FQGTGA. V lost 2 bases and J lost 8; bases outside the gene matches: 7. The CDR3 covers 15 residues. CDR3: CASSLEAGGRDEQFF. The DNA for the CDR3 is TGTGCCAGCAGCTTAGAGGCGGGGGGGCGTGATGAGCAGTTCTTC.

This chain joins TRBV4-2 and TRBJ2-5, with TRBD2 identical over 11 bases. With 1 base clipped from V and 3 bases from J, the junction kept 4 bases outside the gene matches. The CDR3 is 16 amino acids. Germline V gives CDR1 LGHNA, CDR2 YNFKEQ. The CDR3 DNA follows: TGTGCCAGCAGCCAAGGCATACTAGCGGGAGAAGAGACCCAGTACTTC. Its translation: CASSQGILAGEETQYF.

The sample holds a few counts of this clone. The chain recombines TRBV10-3 with TRBJ1-2, with D unclear. The germline V and J ends were trimmed by 11 bases and 8 bases, with 15 bases remaining between them. Per germline, CDR1 ENHRY and CDR2 SYGVKD. This CDR3 spans 11 amino acids. For the CDR3, the DNA is TGTGCCGCGTCCGGAGGGCGGGGCTACACCTTC. Translating it yields CAASGGRGYTF.

V and J are TRBV5-1 and TRBJ1-2, with TRBD1 matching over 7 bases. The V gene end was trimmed by 4 bases and the J gene end by 6 bases; junction bases not matched to a gene: 9. The germline CDR1 and CDR2 sequences are SGHRS and YFSETQ. This CDR3 region has 14 residues. CDR3 loop: CASSAGDSYHGYTF. The CDR3 bases are TGCGCCAGCAGCGCTGGGGACAGCTATCATGGCTACACCTTC.

This clone has a handful of counts. V gene TRBV5-4 combines with J gene TRBJ1-1; possibly TRBD1 for D (5 bases). CDR3 length: 17 amino acids. Germline-derived CDR1 and CDR2 are SGHNT and YYREEE (reference sequence). V dropped 2 bases and J dropped 0 bases, with 17 bases sitting between them. CDR3 DNA sequence: TGTGCCAGCAGCTTTGATGGGGGGAGGTTGGTGAACACTGAAGCTTTCTTT. Amino acid sequence: CASSFDGGRLVNTEAFF.

The chain has TRBV6-5 and TRBJ2-7, with 9 bases fitting TRBD1. V trimming: 6 bases; J trimming: 2 bases; junction bases outside the gene matches: 8. Germline V gives CDR1 MNHEY, CDR2 SVGAGI. This CDR3 region has 15 residues. CDR3: CASRSTGGVTYEQYF. The CDR3, as DNA: TGTGCCAGCAGGAGCACAGGGGGCGTCACCTACGAGCAGTACTTC.

The chain recombines TRBV30 with TRBJ2-7; TRBD2 matches at 11 bases. Germline CDR1 GTSNPN, CDR2 SVGIG (reference sequence). The junction had 12 bases not matched to a gene; V was cut back by 2 bases and J by 9 bases. The CDR3 length is 15 residues. CDR3 region: CAWSPGLAGEPGQYF. The CDR3 DNA is TGTGCCTGGAGTCCCGGACTAGCGGGTGAGCCAGGGCAGTACTTC.

The chain carries TRBV2 and TRBJ2-1; perhaps TRBD1 as D (6 bases). V dropped 1 base and J dropped 5 bases, with 6 bases sitting between them. This CDR3 comprises 13 residues. The V gene's germline CDR1 is SNHLY and CDR2 FYNNEI. CDR3 amino acids: CASSEDRDNEQFF. The DNA for the CDR3 is TGTGCCAGCAGTGAAGACAGGGACAATGAGCAGTTCTTC.

This clone was counted a few times. The rearrangement uses TRBV18 and TRBJ2-7, with TRBD1 matching over 7 bases. The germline CDR1 and CDR2 sequences are KGHSH and LQKENI. J lost 2 bases, V lost 3 bases, and 4 bases had no gene match. This CDR3 has 14 amino acids. CDR3 region: CASSPGQTTYEQYF. The CDR3 nucleotides are TGTGCCAGCTCACCGGGACAGACCACCTACGAGCAGTACTTC.

This clone was counted between two and nine times. The rearrangement joins TRBV2 to TRBJ2-5; possible D gene TRBD1, 7 bases. Germline V gene data show CDR1 as SNHLY and CDR2 as FYNNEI. Trimming shortened V by 4 bases and J by 1 base, and 13 bases separated the two germline ends. This CDR3 is built from 15 residues. Written as DNA, the CDR3 is TGTGCCAGCAGTGCGGCCAGGGGGGCCCAAGAGACCCAGTACTTC. Amino acids: CASSAARGAQETQYF.

This clone appeared a single time. The genes are TRBV7-2 and TRBJ2-2; D not certain. The CDR3 totals 15 residues. V dropped 7 bases and J dropped 4 bases, with 16 bases sitting between them. The V gene's germline CDR1 is SGHTA and CDR2 FQGNSA. The CDR3 reads CASTLDRVATGELFF. CDR3 in DNA: TGTGCCAGCACCCTAGATCGGGTCGCCACCGGGGAGCTGTTTTTT.

The V and J genes are TRBV4-3 and TRBJ1-1; D may be TRBD1 (6 bases). Germline CDR1 is LGHNA and CDR2 is YSLEER. The CDR3 contains 14 residues. V lost 0 bases to trimming and J lost 3 bases, with 8 bases between them. This CDR3 reads CASSQDWTDTEAFF. The CDR3 bases are TGCGCCAGCAGCCAAGATTGGACAGACACTGAAGCTTTCTTT.